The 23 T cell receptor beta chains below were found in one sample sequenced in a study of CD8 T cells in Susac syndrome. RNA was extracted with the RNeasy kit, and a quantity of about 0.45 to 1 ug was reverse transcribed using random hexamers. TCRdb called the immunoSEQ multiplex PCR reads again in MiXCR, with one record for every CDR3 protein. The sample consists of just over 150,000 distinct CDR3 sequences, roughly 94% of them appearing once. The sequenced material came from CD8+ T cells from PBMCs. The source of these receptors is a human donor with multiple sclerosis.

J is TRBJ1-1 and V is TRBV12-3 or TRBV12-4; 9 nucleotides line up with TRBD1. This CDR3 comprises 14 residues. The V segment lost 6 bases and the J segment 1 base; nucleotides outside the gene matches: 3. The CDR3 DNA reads TGTGCCAGCAGGGCGACAGGGGGGAACACTGAAGCTTTCTTT. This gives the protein CASRATGGNTEAFF.

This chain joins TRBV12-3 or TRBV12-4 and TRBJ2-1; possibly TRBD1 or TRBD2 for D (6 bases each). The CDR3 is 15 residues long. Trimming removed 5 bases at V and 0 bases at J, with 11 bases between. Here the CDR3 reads CASSTTGASYNEQFF. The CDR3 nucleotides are TGTGCCAGCAGTACCACGGGGGCCTCCTACAATGAGCAGTTCTTC.

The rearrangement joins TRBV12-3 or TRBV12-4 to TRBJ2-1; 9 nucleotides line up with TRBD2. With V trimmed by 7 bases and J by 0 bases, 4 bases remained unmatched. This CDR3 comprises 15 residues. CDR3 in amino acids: CASISGGSSYNEQFF. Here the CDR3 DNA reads TGTGCCAGCATCAGCGGGGGGTCCTCCTACAATGAGCAGTTCTTC.

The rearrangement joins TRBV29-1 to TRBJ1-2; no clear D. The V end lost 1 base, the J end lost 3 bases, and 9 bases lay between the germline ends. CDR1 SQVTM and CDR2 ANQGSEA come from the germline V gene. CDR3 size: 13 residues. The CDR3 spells CSVEGVGHYGYTF. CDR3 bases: TGCAGCGTTGAAGGTGTGGGTCACTATGGCTACACCTTC.

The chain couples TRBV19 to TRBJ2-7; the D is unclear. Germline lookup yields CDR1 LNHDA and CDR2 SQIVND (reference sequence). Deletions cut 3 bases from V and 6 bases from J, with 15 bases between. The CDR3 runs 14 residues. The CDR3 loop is CASSIWPTPLEQYF. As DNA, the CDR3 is TGTGCCAGTAGTATCTGGCCGACGCCTCTCGAGCAGTACTTC.

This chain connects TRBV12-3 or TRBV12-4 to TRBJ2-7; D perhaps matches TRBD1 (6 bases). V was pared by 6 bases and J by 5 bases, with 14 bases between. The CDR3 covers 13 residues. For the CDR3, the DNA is TGTGCCAGCAGCATACAGGGTTTCCACGAGCAGTACTTC. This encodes CASSIQGFHEQYF.

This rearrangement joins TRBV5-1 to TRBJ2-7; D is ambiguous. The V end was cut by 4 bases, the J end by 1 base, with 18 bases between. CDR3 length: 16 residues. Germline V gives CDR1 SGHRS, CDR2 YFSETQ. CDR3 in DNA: TGCGCCAGCAGCCCCCAGAGCAACGCTAATTCCTACGAGCAGTACTTC. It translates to CASSPQSNANSYEQYF.

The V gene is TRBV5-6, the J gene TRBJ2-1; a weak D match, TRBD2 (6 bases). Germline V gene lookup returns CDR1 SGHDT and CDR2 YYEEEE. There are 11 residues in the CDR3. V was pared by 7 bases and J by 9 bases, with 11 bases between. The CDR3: CASSGGGEQFF. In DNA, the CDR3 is TGTGCCAGCTCCGGGGGTGGTGAGCAGTTCTTC. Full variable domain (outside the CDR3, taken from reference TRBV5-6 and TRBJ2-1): DAGVTQSPTHLIKTRGQQVTLRCSPKSGHDTVSWYQQALGQGPQFIFQYYEEEERQRGNFPDRFSGHQFPNYSSELNVNALLLGDSALYLCASSGGGEQFFGPGTRLTVL.

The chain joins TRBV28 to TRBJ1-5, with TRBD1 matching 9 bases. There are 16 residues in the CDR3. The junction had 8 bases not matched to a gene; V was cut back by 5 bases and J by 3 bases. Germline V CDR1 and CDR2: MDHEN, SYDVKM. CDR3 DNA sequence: TGTGCCAGCAGTACACACCGACAGGGGGACAATCAGCCCCAGCATTTT. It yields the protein CASSTHRQGDNQPQHF.

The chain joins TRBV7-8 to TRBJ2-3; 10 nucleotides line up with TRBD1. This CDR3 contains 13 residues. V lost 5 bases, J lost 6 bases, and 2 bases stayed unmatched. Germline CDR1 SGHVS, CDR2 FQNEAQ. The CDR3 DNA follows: TGTGCCAGCAGCATGGACAGGGGGGATACGCAGTATTTT. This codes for CASSMDRGDTQYF.

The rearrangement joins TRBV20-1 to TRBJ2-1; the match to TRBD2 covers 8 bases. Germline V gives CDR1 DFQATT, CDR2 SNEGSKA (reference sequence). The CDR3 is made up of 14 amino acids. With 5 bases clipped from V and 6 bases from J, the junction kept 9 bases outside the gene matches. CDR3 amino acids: CSAARGGFGNEQFF. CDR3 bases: TGCAGTGCTGCCCGCGGGGGGTTTGGCAATGAGCAGTTCTTC.

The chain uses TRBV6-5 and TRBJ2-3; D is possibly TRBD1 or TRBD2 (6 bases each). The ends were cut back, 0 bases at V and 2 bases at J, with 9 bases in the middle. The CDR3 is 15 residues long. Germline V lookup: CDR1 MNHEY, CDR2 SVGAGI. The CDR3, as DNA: TGTGCCAGCAGTTACTCCGGGGGCCCCACAGATACGCAGTATTTT. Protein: CASSYSGGPTDTQYF.

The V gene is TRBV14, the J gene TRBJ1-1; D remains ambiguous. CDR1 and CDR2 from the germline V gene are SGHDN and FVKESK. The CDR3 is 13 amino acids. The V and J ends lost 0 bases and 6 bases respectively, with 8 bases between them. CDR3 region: CASSQELAAEAFF. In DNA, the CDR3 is TGTGCCAGCAGCCAAGAACTCGCGGCTGAAGCTTTCTTT.

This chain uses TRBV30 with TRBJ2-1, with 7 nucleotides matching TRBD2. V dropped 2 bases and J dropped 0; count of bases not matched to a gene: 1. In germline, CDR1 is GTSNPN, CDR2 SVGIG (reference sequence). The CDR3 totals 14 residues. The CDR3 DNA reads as TGTGCCTGGAGTAGCGGGGACTCCTACAATGAGCAGTTCTTC. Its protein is CAWSSGDSYNEQFF. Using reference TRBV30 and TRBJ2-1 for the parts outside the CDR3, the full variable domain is SQTIHQWPATLVQPVGSPLSLECTVEGTSNPNLYWYRQAAGRGLQLLFYSVGIGQISSEVPQNLSASRPQDRQFILSSKKLLLSDSGFYLCAWSSGDSYNEQFFGPGTRLTVL.

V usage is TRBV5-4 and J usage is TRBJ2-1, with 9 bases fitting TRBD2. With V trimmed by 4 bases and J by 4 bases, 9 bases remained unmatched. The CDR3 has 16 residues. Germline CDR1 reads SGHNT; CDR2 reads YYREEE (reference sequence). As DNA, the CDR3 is TGTGCCAGCAGCCCGAGCGGGGGGCAATTATACAATGAGCAGTTCTTC. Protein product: CASSPSGGQLYNEQFF.

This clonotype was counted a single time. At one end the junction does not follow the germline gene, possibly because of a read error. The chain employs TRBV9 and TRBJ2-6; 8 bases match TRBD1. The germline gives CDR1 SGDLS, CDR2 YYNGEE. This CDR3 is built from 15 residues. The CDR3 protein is CASSEQGVGANVLTF. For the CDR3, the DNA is TGTGCCAGCAGCGAACAGGGGGTAGGGGCCAATGTCCTGACTTTC.

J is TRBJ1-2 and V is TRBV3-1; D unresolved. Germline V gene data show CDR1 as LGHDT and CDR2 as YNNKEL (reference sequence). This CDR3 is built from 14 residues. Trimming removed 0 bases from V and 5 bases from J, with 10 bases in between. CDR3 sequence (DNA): TGTGCCAGCAGCCAAGACTCGTCGGCGTATGGCTACACCTTC. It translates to CASSQDSSAYGYTF.

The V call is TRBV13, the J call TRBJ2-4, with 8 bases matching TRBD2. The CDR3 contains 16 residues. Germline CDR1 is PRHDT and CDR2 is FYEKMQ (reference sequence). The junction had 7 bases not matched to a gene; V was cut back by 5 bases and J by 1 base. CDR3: CASSRREGEAKNIQYF. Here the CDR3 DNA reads TGTGCCAGCAGCCGCCGGGAGGGGGAGGCCAAAAACATTCAGTACTTC.

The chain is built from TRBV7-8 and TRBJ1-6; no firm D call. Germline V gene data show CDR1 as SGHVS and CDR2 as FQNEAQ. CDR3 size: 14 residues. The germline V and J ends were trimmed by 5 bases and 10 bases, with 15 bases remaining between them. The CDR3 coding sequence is TGTGCCAGCAGCAGCCCTCGAGCGGGCTCACCCCTCCACTTT. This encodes CASSSPRAGSPLHF. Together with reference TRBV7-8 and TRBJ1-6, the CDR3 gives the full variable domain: GAGVSQSPRYKVAKRGQDVALRCDPISGHVSLFWYQQALGQGPEFLTYFQNEAQLDKSGLPSDRFFAERPEGSVSTLKIQRTQQEDSAVYLCASSSPRAGSPLHFGNGTRLTVT.

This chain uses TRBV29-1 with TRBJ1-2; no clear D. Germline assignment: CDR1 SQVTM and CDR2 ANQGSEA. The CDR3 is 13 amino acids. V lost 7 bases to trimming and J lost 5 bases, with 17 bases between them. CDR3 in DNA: TGCAGCGCCCCCGGGGATTCCCTGTATGGCTACACCTTC. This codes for CSAPGDSLYGYTF.

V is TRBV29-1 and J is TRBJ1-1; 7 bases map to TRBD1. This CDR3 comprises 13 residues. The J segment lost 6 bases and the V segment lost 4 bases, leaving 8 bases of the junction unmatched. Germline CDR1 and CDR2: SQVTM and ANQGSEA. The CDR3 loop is CSVGGRGRAEAFF. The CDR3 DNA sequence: TGCAGCGTTGGAGGTAGGGGGCGGGCTGAAGCTTTCTTT.

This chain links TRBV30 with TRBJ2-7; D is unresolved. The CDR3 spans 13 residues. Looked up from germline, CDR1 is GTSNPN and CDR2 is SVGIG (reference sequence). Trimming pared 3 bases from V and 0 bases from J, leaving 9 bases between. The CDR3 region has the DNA TGTGCCTGGAGACCCCGAAGCTCCTACGAGCAGTACTTC. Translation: CAWRPRSSYEQYF.

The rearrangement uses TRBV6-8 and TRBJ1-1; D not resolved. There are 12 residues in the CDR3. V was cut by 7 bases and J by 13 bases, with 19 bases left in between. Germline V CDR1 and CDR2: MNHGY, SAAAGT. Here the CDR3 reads CASKGYPYDGFF. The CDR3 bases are TGTGCCAGCAAAGGGTATCCCTACGATGGTTTCTTT.